This T cell receptor beta chain was recorded in a study of blood T cell repertoires in COVID-19. This CDR3 is 16 amino acids long. Germline V gene lookup returns CDR1 MGHRA and CDR2 YSYEKL. The V and J ends lost 0 bases and 5 bases, in that order; junction bases with no gene match: 8. Measured with immunoSEQ multiplex PCR; TCRdb has only the in-frame clones, and not every one. The sample has 500,000 to 600,000 clones; 85% to 90% are singletons. The chain employs TRBV4-1 and TRBJ1-1; 8 nucleotides match TRBD1. The TCR sequence derives from a woman in her forties or fifties with COVID-19, enrolled during active disease. Source material: peripheral blood. In DNA form, the CDR3 reads TGCGCCAGCAGCCAAGACTGGACAGGGTTGAGTACTGAAGCTTTCTTT. Translating gives CASSQDWTGLSTEAFF.